Given below is one T cell receptor beta chain in context. Germline V gives CDR1 SEHNR, CDR2 FQNEAQ (reference sequence). The length of the CDR3 is 13 residues. The record originates from a study of T cells expressing NK-cell markers. The wider study: Serological testing identified seven of the eight sequenced donors as HCMV-seropositive and one as seronegative.

TCRdb re-called the 5' RACE reads and shows each CDR3 protein once, DNA omitted. The sample data list under 500,000 distinct CDR3 sequences. The sequenced material came from blood T cells: a sorted CD56 or NKG2C T cell subset, CD4+ or CD8+ T cells, or bulk PBMC T cells (not recorded which). The J gene is TRBJ2-7, the V gene TRBV7-9; TCRdb indicates TRBD1, and absent DNA this call remains unverified. The source of this sequence is a woman between 18 and 70 years old in good health. CDR3 protein: CASSSPQGNEQYF.